The clone carrying this T cell receptor beta chain was seen ten or more times. Antigen specificity is unknown. Trimming cost V 0 bases and J 10 bases; bases outside gene matches: 8. Germline V lookup: CDR1 MNHEY, CDR2 SVGAGI. This CDR3 has 14 amino acids. As to time point: longitudinal time-point 3. These data are taken from a study of neurological immune-mediated disorders. Study observations and caveats: No expanded-clone CDR3 amino acid sequence recurred across subjects, suggesting private TCR-beta repertoires. Clinical and MRI features did not associate with the cluster found in multiple sclerosis patients.

The cDNA was generated by 5'RACE with 10-nucleotide random UMIs. Every sequencing run returned over 200 million TCR-beta sequences, which were derived from 15-18 subjects. In TCRdb, the 5' RACE reads were re-called with MiXCR into one record per CDR3 protein. Seen here are fewer than 85,000 distinct CDR3 sequences, around 4% observed once, and the top ten hold roughly 5.6%. This chain connects TRBV6-5 to TRBJ1-2; 7 bases map to TRBD1. The sequence was collected from a woman between 55 and 75 years old with multiple sclerosis. Sequenced: PBMCs. The CDR3 DNA reads TGTGCCAGCAGTTACTCTCCTTTACAGGGGACCTACACCTTC. Translating gives CASSYSPLQGTYTF.